This entry lists 23 T cell receptor beta chains sequenced from one sample in a study of blood T cell repertoires in COVID-19. This table comes from immunoSEQ multiplex PCR, and its TCRdb copy is limited to in-frame clones, with some not included. The data show 150,000 or so clones, about 86% seen once. Sequencing was carried out using peripheral blood. The receptor source for this set is a man in his 60s with acute or convalescent COVID-19.

The V and J genes are TRBV14 and TRBJ1-6; weak D call: TRBD1 (5 bases). CDR1 is SGHDN and CDR2 is FVKESK in the germline V gene. CDR3 length: 13 residues. V lost 4 bases and J 6 bases, leaving 7 bases between the germline ends. CDR3 region: CASSPRGNSPLHF. The CDR3 DNA follows: TGTGCCAGCAGCCCTAGGGGTAATTCACCCCTCCACTTT.

This clone appeared a few times. The chain combines TRBV11-2 with TRBJ2-1; the D gene is possibly TRBD2 (5 bases). Germline values: CDR1 SGHAT, CDR2 FQNNGV. Trimming removed 3 bases from V and 4 bases from J, with 7 bases in between. The CDR3 is made up of 13 amino acids. The CDR3 sequence is CASSLDFYNEQFF. The CDR3 nucleotides read TGTGCCAGCAGCTTGGACTTTTACAATGAGCAGTTCTTC.

V is TRBV5-1 and J is TRBJ2-1; 10 nucleotides agree with TRBD1. V dropped 4 bases and J dropped 4; count of bases not matched to a gene: 5. Germline V CDR1 and CDR2: SGHRS, YFSETQ. The CDR3 length is 15 residues. The CDR3 nucleotides read TGCGCCAGCAGCCCCGGACAGGGGGGTTACAATGAGCAGTTCTTC. It encodes CASSPGQGGYNEQFF.

The chain employs TRBV6-5 and TRBJ2-3; D is unclear. Deletions cut 5 bases from V and 2 bases from J, with 8 bases between. The length of the CDR3 is 13 residues. Germline assignment: CDR1 MNHEY and CDR2 SVGAGI. As DNA, the CDR3 is TGTGCCAGCAGTCCTTCTTACACAGATACGCAGTATTTT. Protein product: CASSPSYTDTQYF.

This rearrangement joins TRBV20-1 to TRBJ2-1; D is ambiguous. Looked up from germline, CDR1 is DFQATT and CDR2 is SNEGSKA (reference sequence). The germline V and J ends were trimmed by 2 bases and 9 bases, with 8 bases remaining between them. The CDR3 has 11 amino acids. The CDR3 DNA sequence: TGCAGTGCTAGATTCCGCGGTGAGCAGTTCTTC. Protein sequence: CSARFRGEQFF.

The chain links TRBV9 to TRBJ2-7, with TRBD2 identical over 9 bases. V lost 4 bases to trimming and J lost 7 bases; unmatched junction nucleotides: 6. CDR1 and CDR2 from the germline V gene are SGDLS and YYNGEE. The CDR3 consists of 13 residues. The CDR3, as DNA: TGTGCCAGCAGCACCGGACTAGCGCGGGAGCAGTACTTC. This encodes CASSTGLAREQYF.

The chain carries TRBV19 and TRBJ2-6; D remains ambiguous. The ends were cut back, 4 bases at V and 2 bases at J, with 12 bases in the middle. The germline CDR1 and CDR2 sequences are LNHDA and SQIVND (reference sequence). The CDR3 is 16 amino acids. In DNA form, the CDR3 reads TGTGCCAGTAGTAGTTCGGGTGAGACTGGGGCCAACGTCCTGACTTTC. This codes for CASSSSGETGANVLTF.

This clone has a handful of counts. The genes are TRBV4-1 and TRBJ1-2; D might be TRBD1 (5 bases). Trimming removed 4 bases from V and 4 bases from J, with 16 bases in between. The length of the CDR3 is 15 residues. Germline CDR1 MGHRA, CDR2 YSYEKL. Here the CDR3 reads CASSLREQGSYGYTF. As DNA, the CDR3 is TGCGCCAGCAGCCTTCGGGAGCAGGGCTCCTATGGCTACACCTTC.

This chain links TRBV2 with TRBJ1-6, with 8 bases matching TRBD1. The CDR3 contains 14 residues. Germline loops: CDR1 SNHLY, CDR2 FYNNEI. V was pared by 11 bases and J by 2 bases, with 5 bases of the junction left unmatched. CDR3 DNA sequence: TGTGCCGGACGGACAGGGACCTATAATTCACCCCTCCACTTT. Translation gives CAGRTGTYNSPLHF. The entire variable domain, with the rest obtained from reference TRBV2 and TRBJ1-6, is as follows: EPEVTQTPSHQVTQMGQEVILRCVPISNHLYFYWYRQILGQKVEFLVSFYNNEISEKSEIFDDQFSVERPDGSNFTLKIRSTKLEDSAMYFCAGRTGTYNSPLHFGNGTRLTVT.

For the CDR3, the DNA is TGCGCCAGCCATTGGGGGGATATGGGGCAAGAGACCCAGTACTTC. Protein: CASHWGDMGQETQYF. This chain links TRBV5-1 with TRBJ2-5; D perhaps matches TRBD2 (6 bases). The CDR3 runs to 15 residues. Trimming cost V 7 bases and J 2 bases, with 18 bases left between them. Germline V lookup: CDR1 SGHRS, CDR2 YFSETQ. Using reference TRBV5-1 and TRBJ2-5 for the parts outside the CDR3, the full variable domain is KAGVTQTPRYLIKTRGQQVTLSCSPISGHRSVSWYQQTPGQGLQFLFEYFSETQRNKGNFPGRFSGRQFSNSRSEMNVSTLELGDSALYLCASHWGDMGQETQYFGPGTRLLVL.

The chain carries TRBV5-4 and TRBJ2-3; 14 bases align to TRBD2. The J segment lost 6 bases and the V segment lost 4 bases, leaving 7 bases of the junction unmatched. The CDR3 contains 16 residues. Germline CDR1 SGHNT, CDR2 YYREEE (reference sequence). The CDR3 nucleotides are TGTGCCAGCAGCGCCGGACTAGCGGGAGGAGAGGATACGCAGTATTTT. Amino acid sequence: CASSAGLAGGEDTQYF.

This sequence joins TRBV6-5 and TRBJ1-1, with 8 bases identical to TRBD1. This CDR3 comprises 13 residues. CDR1 and CDR2 from the germline V gene are MNHEY and SVGAGI. V shed 6 bases, J shed 4 bases, and the junction held 4 bases outside the gene matches. CDR3 sequence: CASRKQGGTEAFF. The CDR3, as DNA: TGTGCCAGCAGAAAACAGGGGGGCACTGAAGCTTTCTTT.

The V and J genes are TRBV6-5 and TRBJ2-2; TRBD1 agrees at 7 bases. The CDR3 loop spans 14 amino acids. V lost 6 bases and J lost 4; bases outside the gene matches: 5. CDR1 and CDR2 (germline): MNHEY, SVGAGI. The CDR3 DNA follows: TGTGCCAGCAGACGACAGGGCGCCACCGGGGAGCTGTTTTTT. Residues: CASRRQGATGELFF.

The genes are TRBV12-3 or TRBV12-4 and TRBJ2-2, with D possibly TRBD1 on 6 matching bases. Trimming cost V 10 bases and J 6 bases, with 15 bases left between them. The CDR3 runs 13 residues. Written as DNA, the CDR3 is TGTGCCACCCTCGGACAGTTGGCCGGGGAGCTGTTTTTT. As protein: CATLGQLAGELFF.

The chain links TRBV7-8 to TRBJ1-1; maybe TRBD1 (6 bases). This CDR3 is built from 15 residues. CDR1 is SGHVS, CDR2 FQNEAQ, per germline. Trimming took off 5 bases at V and 5 bases at J, with 18 bases between the two ends. CDR3 amino acids: CASSPRSGARTEAFF. In DNA form, the CDR3 reads TGTGCCAGCAGCCCCCGTTCAGGGGCCCGGACTGAAGCTTTCTTT. The full variable domain, rest sourced from reference TRBV7-8 and TRBJ1-1, is GAGVSQSPRYKVAKRGQDVALRCDPISGHVSLFWYQQALGQGPEFLTYFQNEAQLDKSGLPSDRFFAERPEGSVSTLKIQRTQQEDSAVYLCASSPRSGARTEAFFGQGTRLTVV.

The V call is TRBV27, the J call TRBJ1-2; D might be TRBD1 (6 bases). V lost 5 bases and J 2 bases, leaving 15 bases between the germline ends. There are 15 residues in the CDR3. Germline loops: CDR1 MNHEY, CDR2 SMNVEV (reference sequence). Here the CDR3 DNA reads TGTGCCAGCAGTCGGGGGGCAGGGCAAAACTATGGCTACACCTTC. It yields the protein CASSRGAGQNYGYTF.

The J gene is TRBJ2-7, the V gene TRBV5-1, with 10 positions matching TRBD2. Germline CDR1 and CDR2: SGHRS and YFSETQ. The CDR3 spans 15 residues. Losses at the gene ends were 4 bases for V and 2 bases for J; bases not matched to a gene: 6. The CDR3 here is CASSLSTSGPYEQYF. CDR3 DNA sequence: TGCGCCAGCAGCCTATCGACTAGCGGGCCCTACGAGCAGTACTTC.

In DNA, the CDR3 is TGTGCCAGCAGCCTAGGCCTAGCGGGGGCCTACAATGAGCAGTTCTTC. Translating gives CASSLGLAGAYNEQFF. The chain uses TRBV7-9 and TRBJ2-1, with TRBD2 matching 10 bases. V was clipped by 5 bases and J by 2 bases; unmatched bases: 6. The germline gives CDR1 SEHNR, CDR2 FQNEAQ (reference sequence). This CDR3 has 16 amino acids.

The J gene is TRBJ1-2, the V gene TRBV3-1 (or the pseudogene TRBV3-2); D is uncertain. The CDR3 consists of 14 residues. Trimming stripped 4 bases from V and 2 bases from J, with 11 bases between. Germline V gene lookup returns CDR1 LGHDT and CDR2 YNNKEL (reference sequence). CDR3 sequence: CASSPERLNYGYTF. In DNA, the CDR3 is TGTGCCAGCAGCCCGGAGAGATTAAACTATGGCTACACCTTC.

The genes are TRBV19 and TRBJ1-4; TRBD1 matches at 7 bases. With 3 bases clipped from V and 5 bases from J, the junction kept 12 bases outside the gene matches. Germline V gene lookup returns CDR1 LNHDA and CDR2 SQIVND (reference sequence). The CDR3 sequence is 17 residues long. CDR3 in DNA: TGTGCCAGTAGTATCTCCGACCCGGGACAGAGGAATGAAAAACTGTTTTTT. Its translation: CASSISDPGQRNEKLFF.

V gene TRBV30 combines with J gene TRBJ2-1; D gene uncertain. Trimming left V 4 bases short and J 6 bases short, with 10 bases between. The germline gives CDR1 GTSNPN, CDR2 SVGIG (reference sequence). The CDR3 is 12 amino acids. The CDR3 spells CAWNRRLNEQFF. As DNA, the CDR3 is TGTGCCTGGAATCGACGACTCAATGAGCAGTTCTTC.

V usage is TRBV6-5 and J usage is TRBJ1-3; D might be TRBD1 (5 bases). V was shortened by 6 bases and J by 5 bases, with 11 bases between the two germline ends. This CDR3 spans 13 amino acids. CDR1 is MNHEY and CDR2 is SVGAGI in the germline V gene. CDR3 residues: CASRAPDRNTIYF. The CDR3 DNA sequence: TGTGCCAGCAGGGCTCCGGACAGAAACACCATATATTTT.

The gene calls are TRBV7-2 and TRBJ1-2; D remains unclear. The CDR3 totals 12 residues. Deletions cut 5 bases from V and 5 bases from J, with 9 bases between. Germline values: CDR1 SGHTA, CDR2 FQGNSA. CDR3 sequence: CASSPVEYGYTF. DNA for the CDR3: TGTGCCAGCAGCCCGGTGGAGTATGGCTACACCTTC.